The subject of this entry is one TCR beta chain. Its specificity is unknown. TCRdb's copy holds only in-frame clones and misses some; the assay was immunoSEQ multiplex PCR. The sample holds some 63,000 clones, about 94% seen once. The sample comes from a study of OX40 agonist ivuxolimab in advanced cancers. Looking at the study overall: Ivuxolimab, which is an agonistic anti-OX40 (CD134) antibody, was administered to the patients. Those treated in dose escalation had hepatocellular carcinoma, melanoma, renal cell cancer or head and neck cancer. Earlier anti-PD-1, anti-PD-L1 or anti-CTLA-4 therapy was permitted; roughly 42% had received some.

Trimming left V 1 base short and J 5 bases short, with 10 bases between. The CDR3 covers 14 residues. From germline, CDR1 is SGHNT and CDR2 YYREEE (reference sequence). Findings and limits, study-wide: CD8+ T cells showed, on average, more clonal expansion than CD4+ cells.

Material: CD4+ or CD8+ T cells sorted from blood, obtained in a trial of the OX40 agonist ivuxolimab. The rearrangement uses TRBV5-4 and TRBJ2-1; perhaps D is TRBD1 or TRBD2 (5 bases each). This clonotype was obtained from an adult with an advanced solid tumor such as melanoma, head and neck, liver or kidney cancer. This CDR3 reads CASSLSGTDNEQFF. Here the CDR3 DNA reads TGTGCCAGCAGCTTGTCGGGGACCGACAATGAGCAGTTCTTC.